The clone carrying this T cell receptor beta chain was detected a few times. Its antigen is as yet unknown. The CDR3 is 13 residues long. Unmatched junction bases numbered 4, after V lost 5 bases and J lost 7 bases. Germline V gives CDR1 MNHEY, CDR2 SVGAGI. Time point indicated: blood at routine non-recurrence follow-up after resection. Sequencing of whole RNA from tumor, nontumor lung or frozen PBMC involved no sorting. This specimen belongs to a study of spatial heterogeneity in lung cancer. Study-wide background: Samples were obtained from around 72 donors, all untreated early-stage non-small cell lung cancer patients. Sequenced follow-up PBMC samples came a median of about 24 months after resection, where available.

Findings of the study overall: In blood, ubiquitous expanded tumor TCRs appeared more at resection than follow-up.

Every TCR cDNA molecule bore a unique molecular identifier. TCRdb independently ran MiXCR on the 5' RACE reads; one entry per CDR3 protein. This sample has tens of thousands of distinct CDR3 sequences, with 7.4% found just once. The sample in question was PBMCs, obtained at follow-up. The V gene is TRBV6-5, the J gene TRBJ2-2, with 7 bases fitting TRBD1. This TCR derives from a female donor with early-stage non-small cell lung cancer. CDR3 region: CASSPWTGGELFF. The CDR3 nucleotides are TGTGCCAGCAGTCCCTGGACAGGCGGGGAGCTGTTTTTT.